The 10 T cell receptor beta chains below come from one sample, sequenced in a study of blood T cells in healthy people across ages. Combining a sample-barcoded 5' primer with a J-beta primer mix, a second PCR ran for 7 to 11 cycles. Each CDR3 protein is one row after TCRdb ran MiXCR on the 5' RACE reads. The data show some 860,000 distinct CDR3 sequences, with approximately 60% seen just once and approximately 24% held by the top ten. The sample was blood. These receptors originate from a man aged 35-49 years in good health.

The CDR3: CASRGTSGMANVLTF. DNA of the CDR3: TGTGCCAGCAGGGGGACTAGCGGGATGGCCAACGTCCTGACTTTC. The chain carries TRBV7-3 and TRBJ2-6; 13 bases match TRBD2. V was clipped by 6 bases and J by 6 bases; unmatched bases: 2. Germline CDR1 and CDR2: SGHTA and FQGTGA. The CDR3 is made up of 15 amino acids. The whole variable domain, remainder taken from reference TRBV7-3 and TRBJ2-6, is GAGVSQTPSNKVTEKGKYVELRCDPISGHTALYWYRQSLGQGPEFLIYFQGTGAADDSGLPNDRFFAVRPEGSVSTLKIQRTERGDSAVYLCASRGTSGMANVLTFGAGSRLTVL.

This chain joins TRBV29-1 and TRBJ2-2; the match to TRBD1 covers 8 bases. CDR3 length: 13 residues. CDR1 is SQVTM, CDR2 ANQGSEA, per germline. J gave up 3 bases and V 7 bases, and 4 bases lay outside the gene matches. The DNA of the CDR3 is TGCAGCGGCAGGGGGCAGGACACCGGGGAGCTGTTTTTT. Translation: CSGRGQDTGELFF.

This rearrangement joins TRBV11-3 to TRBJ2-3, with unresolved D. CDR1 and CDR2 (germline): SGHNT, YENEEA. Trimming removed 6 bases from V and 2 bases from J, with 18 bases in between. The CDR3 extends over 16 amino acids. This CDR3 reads CASSLTSPIPTDTQYF. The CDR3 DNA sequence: TGTGCCAGCAGTCTAACGTCCCCCATTCCCACAGATACGCAGTATTTT. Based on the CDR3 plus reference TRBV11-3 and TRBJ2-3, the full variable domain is EAGVVQSPRYKIIEKKQPVAFWCNPISGHNTLYWYLQNLGQGPELLIRYENEEAVDDSQLPKDRFSAERLKGVDSTLKIQPAELGDSAVYLCASSLTSPIPTDTQYFGPGTRLTVL.

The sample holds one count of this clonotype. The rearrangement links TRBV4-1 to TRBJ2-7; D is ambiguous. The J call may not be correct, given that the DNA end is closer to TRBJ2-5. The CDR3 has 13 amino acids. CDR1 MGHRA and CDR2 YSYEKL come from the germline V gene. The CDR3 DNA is TGCGCCAGCAGCCAAGAGGTTAGCTGGACCCAGTACTTC. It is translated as CASSQEVSWTQYF.

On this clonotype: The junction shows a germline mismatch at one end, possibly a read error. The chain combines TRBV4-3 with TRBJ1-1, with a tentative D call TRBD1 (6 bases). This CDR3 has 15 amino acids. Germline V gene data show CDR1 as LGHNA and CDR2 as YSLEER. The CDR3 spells CVSSQEATGMAEAFF. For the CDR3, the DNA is TGCGTCAGCAGCCAAGAGGCAACAGGGATGGCTGAAGCTTTCTTT.

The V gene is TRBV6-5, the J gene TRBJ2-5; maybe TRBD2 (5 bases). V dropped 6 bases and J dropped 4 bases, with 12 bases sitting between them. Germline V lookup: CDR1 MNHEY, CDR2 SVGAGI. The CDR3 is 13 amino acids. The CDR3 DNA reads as TGTGCCAGCAGGGAGGAGTGGGGAGAGACCCAGTACTTC. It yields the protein CASREEWGETQYF.

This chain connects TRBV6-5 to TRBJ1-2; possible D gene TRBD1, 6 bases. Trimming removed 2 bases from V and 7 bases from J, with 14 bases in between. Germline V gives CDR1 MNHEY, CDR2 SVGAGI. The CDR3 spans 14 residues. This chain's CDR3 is CASSYSSGAGGYTF. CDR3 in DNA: TGTGCCAGCAGTTACAGTTCGGGGGCAGGTGGCTACACCTTC.

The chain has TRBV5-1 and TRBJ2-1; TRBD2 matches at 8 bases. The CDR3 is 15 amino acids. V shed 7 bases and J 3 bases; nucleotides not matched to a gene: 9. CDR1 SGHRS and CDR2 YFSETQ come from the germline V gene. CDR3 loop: CASRSMSGGYNEQFF. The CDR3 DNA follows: TGCGCCAGCCGAAGTATGAGCGGGGGCTACAATGAGCAGTTCTTC. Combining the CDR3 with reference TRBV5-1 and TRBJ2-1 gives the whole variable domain KAGVTQTPRYLIKTRGQQVTLSCSPISGHRSVSWYQQTPGQGLQFLFEYFSETQRNKGNFPGRFSGRQFSNSRSEMNVSTLELGDSALYLCASRSMSGGYNEQFFGPGTRLTVL.

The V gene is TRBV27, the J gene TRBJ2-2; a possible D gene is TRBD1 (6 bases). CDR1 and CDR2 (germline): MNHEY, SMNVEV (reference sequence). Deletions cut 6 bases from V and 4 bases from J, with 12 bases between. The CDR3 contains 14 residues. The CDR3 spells CASSRRGSTGELFF. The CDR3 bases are TGTGCCAGCAGCCGCAGGGGATCCACCGGGGAGCTGTTTTTT.

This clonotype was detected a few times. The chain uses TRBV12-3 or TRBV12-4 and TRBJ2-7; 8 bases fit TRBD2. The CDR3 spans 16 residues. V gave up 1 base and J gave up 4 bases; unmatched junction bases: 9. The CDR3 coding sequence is TGTGCCAGCAGTTTAGGCCCAACTAGCGGCACATACGAGCAGTACTTC. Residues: CASSLGPTSGTYEQYF.